This T cell receptor beta chain was sequenced for a study of Ad26.COV2.S vaccination and SARS-CoV-2 variants. Study overall: Enrollment placed the donor in the COV1001 Ad26.COV2.S trial arm. The study gave Ad26.COV2.S intramuscularly, once or twice 56 days apart.

The treatment is: around 19 received Ad26.COV2.S at low or high dose, single or two shots; about 5 received placebo; per-sample allocation not given. Samples were taken on day 63 after the first vaccine or placebo injection. Its platform was an Ad26 vector, and its expressed antigen was Wuhan-strain SARS-CoV-2 spike. The CDR3 length is 15 residues. Germline lookup yields CDR1 PRHDT and CDR2 FYEKMQ (reference sequence). V lost 1 base and J lost 9, with 16 bases in between. This table comes from immunoSEQ multiplex PCR, and its TCRdb copy is limited to in-frame clones, with some not included. Among around 300,000 clones, roughly 90% were seen once, and the ten largest hold around 5.5%. Concerning this clone: What it binds is not known. The sample holds other DNA sequences that translate to the same CDR3.

Findings and limits, study-wide: Substantial breadth was reported for post-vaccination spike-specific CD8+ and CD4+ T cells.

The V gene is TRBV13, the J gene TRBJ1-3, with no clear D. Sequences were derived from peripheral blood, sampled in a trial of Ad26.COV2.S vaccine versus placebo. The source of this sequence is a person between 18 and 59 years old who received the Ad26.COV2.S COVID-19 vaccine or a placebo. As DNA, the CDR3 is TGTGCCAGCAGCTTAGTTGGGGTAACAGTAGGCACCATATATTTT. Translating gives CASSLVGVTVGTIYF.